The present entry profiles one T cell receptor (beta chain) with its context. Its matching antigen is unknown. A junction end diverges from the germline sequence, so it may reflect a read error. This entry is derived from a study of regulatory T cells in long-lasting Graves disease. In building TCR beta libraries, iRepertoire HTBI primers were used together with Arm-PCR of CDR3 regions. TCRdb used MiXCR to reprocess the multiplex PCR reads, holding one entry per CDR3 protein. The table includes around 340,000 distinct CDR3 sequences, roughly 21% detected once. Whole-study findings and limits: Those with persistent disease had in common more public clonotypes (about 2,500) than new patients (approximately 1,000). Exclusively peripheral blood, rather than thyroid tissue, was studied. Gene preferences differed: TRBV28, TRBJ1-2, TRBJ2-5 in persistent cases.

The CDR3 runs 13 residues. Germline lookup yields CDR1 SGHTA and CDR2 FQGNSA. The time point is: persistent/refractory GD, antithyroid drugs over 5 years with positive TRAb. RNA isolated from PBMCs was used to make the TCR library. This specimen consisted of peripheral blood mononuclear cells (PBMCs), obtained when the disease was refractory, from a patient treated with antithyroid drugs. The chain is built from TRBV7-2 and TRBJ2-5; 7 bases match TRBD1. The TCR was taken from a female donor with Graves disease. DNA of the CDR3: TGTGCCAGCAGCCCTGACAGGGTGGAGACCCGGTACTTC. This encodes CASSPDRVETRYF.